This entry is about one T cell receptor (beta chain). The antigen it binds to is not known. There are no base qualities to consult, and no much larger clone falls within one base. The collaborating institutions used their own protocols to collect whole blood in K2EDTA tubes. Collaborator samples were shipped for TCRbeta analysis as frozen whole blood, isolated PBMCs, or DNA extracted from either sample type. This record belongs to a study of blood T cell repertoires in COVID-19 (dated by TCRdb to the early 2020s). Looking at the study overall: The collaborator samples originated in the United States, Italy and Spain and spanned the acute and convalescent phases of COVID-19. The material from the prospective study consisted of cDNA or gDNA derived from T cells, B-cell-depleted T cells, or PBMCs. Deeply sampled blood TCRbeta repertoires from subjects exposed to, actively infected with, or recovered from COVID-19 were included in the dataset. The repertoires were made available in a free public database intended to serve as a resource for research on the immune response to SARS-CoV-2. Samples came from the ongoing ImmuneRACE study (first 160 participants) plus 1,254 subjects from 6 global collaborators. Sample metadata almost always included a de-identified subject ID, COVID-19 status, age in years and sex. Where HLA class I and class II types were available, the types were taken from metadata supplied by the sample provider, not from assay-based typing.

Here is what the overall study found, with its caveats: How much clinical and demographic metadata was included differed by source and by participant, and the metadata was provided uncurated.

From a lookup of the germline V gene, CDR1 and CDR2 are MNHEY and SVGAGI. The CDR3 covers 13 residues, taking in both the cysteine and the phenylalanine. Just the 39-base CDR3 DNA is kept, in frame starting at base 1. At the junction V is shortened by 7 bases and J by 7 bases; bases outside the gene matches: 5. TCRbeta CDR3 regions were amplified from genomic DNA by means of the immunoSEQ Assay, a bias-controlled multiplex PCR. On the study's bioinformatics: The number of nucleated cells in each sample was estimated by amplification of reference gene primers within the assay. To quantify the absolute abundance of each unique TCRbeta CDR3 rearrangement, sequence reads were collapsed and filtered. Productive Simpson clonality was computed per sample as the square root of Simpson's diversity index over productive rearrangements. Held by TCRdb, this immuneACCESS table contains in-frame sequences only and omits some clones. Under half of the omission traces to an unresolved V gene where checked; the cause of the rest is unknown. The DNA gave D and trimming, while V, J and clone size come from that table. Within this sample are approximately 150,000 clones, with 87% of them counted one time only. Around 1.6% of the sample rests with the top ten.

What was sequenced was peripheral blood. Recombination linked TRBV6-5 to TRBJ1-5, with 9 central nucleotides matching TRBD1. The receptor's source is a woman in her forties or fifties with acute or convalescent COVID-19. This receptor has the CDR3 CASTDRGGQPQHF. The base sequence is TGTGCCAGCACGGACAGGGGAGGGCAGCCCCAGCATTTT.